Listed here are 9 T cell receptor beta chains from one sample, sequenced in a study of post-analysis software for immune sequencing data. Prepared TCR beta cDNA libraries contained unique molecular identifiers. TCRdb recomputed calls from the PCR reads with MiXCR, one row per CDR3 protein. The sample records some 260,000 distinct CDR3 sequences, 36% being singletons. General study points: The study found TRBV5-6, TRBV5-1 and TRBV20-1 among a few TRBV segments more frequent in patients than controls.

Their antigens are not known. Sequenced: blood. The receptors originated from a girl aged 5-17 years with multiple sclerosis.

There are many counts of this clonotype. The CDR3 sequence is CSAPRGLADLTNEQFF. CDR3 nucleotide sequence: TGCAGTGCCCCCCGCGGACTAGCGGACCTAACTAATGAGCAGTTCTTC. This rearrangement joins TRBV20-1 to TRBJ2-1, with 10 nucleotides matching TRBD2. The CDR3 has 16 residues. The trim removed 6 bases at V and 7 bases at J, leaving 15 bases unmatched. Germline V gives CDR1 DFQATT, CDR2 SNEGSKA (reference sequence).

This clonotype was seen repeatedly, ten times or more. The rearrangement links TRBV6-1 to TRBJ2-1; TRBD1 matches at 10 bases. There are 17 residues in the CDR3. Germline V lookup: CDR1 MNHNS, CDR2 SASEGT. Trimming cost V 6 bases and J 6 bases; bases outside gene matches: 14. CDR3 sequence (DNA): TGTGCCAGCAGGCCAGGTCCGGGACAGGGGAAATCCAATGAGCAGTTCTTC. Translating it yields CASRPGPGQGKSNEQFF.

This clonotype was counted at least ten times. V usage is TRBV7-9 and J usage is TRBJ2-1; no definite D call. Trimming shortened V by 1 base and J by 4 bases, and 8 bases separated the two germline ends. This CDR3 region has 14 residues. Germline CDR1 SEHNR, CDR2 FQNEAQ (reference sequence). The CDR3 sequence is CASSLVLGYNEQFF. Here the CDR3 DNA reads TGTGCCAGCAGCTTAGTTCTAGGTTACAATGAGCAGTTCTTC.

The chain is built from TRBV6-1 and TRBJ1-2; D is undetermined. This CDR3 has 14 amino acids. Per germline, CDR1 MNHNS and CDR2 SASEGT. V lost 0 bases, J lost 4 bases, and 9 bases lay in between. The CDR3 DNA reads TGTGCCAGCAGTGAAGCGTCTCGATCCTATGGCTACACCTTC. Protein: CASSEASRSYGYTF.

For this clonotype: Its ends do not fully match the called genes, so a read error is possible. The DNA of the CDR3 is TGTGCCAGCAGCTTAGGACGTGTGACTCTGGATAATGAAAAACGGTTTTTT. It translates to CASSLGRVTLDNEKRFF. V gene TRBV7-6 combines with J gene TRBJ1-4; no reliable D call. Germline values: CDR1 SGHVS, CDR2 FNYEAQ. The CDR3 totals 17 residues.

In regard to this clonotype: This sequence may be a read error, since a much larger clone differs from it by one base. The V call is TRBV11-1, the J call TRBJ2-1; 7 positions agree with TRBD1. V dropped 5 bases and J dropped 8; count of bases not matched to a gene: 6. CDR1 is SGHAT, CDR2 FQDESV, per germline (reference sequence). This CDR3 has 13 amino acids. In nucleotides, the CDR3 is TGTGCCAGCAGCCTTACAGGGGCGTATGAGCAGTTCTTC. Residues: CASSLTGAYEQFF.

The genes are TRBV4-2 and TRBJ2-7; possibly TRBD2 for D (6 bases). This CDR3 spans 17 amino acids. Germline values: CDR1 LGHNA, CDR2 YNFKEQ. V dropped 0 bases and J dropped 4 bases, with 19 bases sitting between them. In DNA form, the CDR3 reads TGTGCCAGCAGCCAAGAGTGGGGACTCGGCCTCCCTTACGAGCAGTACTTC. It encodes CASSQEWGLGLPYEQYF.

The chain carries TRBV9 and TRBJ2-5, with D maybe TRBD2 (6 bases). This CDR3 has 15 amino acids. Trimming cost V 0 bases and J 3 bases, with 12 bases left between them. CDR1 and CDR2 (germline): SGDLS, YYNGEE. In DNA form, the CDR3 reads TGTGCCAGCAGCGTAGGTAACAGGAGGGAAGAGACCCAGTACTTC. Encoded protein: CASSVGNRREETQYF.

This clonotype came up a few times. This chain links TRBV5-6 with TRBJ1-4; 8 positions match TRBD1. CDR1 is SGHDT, CDR2 YYEEEE, per germline. V was clipped by 4 bases and J by 8 bases; unmatched bases: 10. The CDR3 has 15 residues. CDR3 loop: CASSSRTGSGEKLFF. For the CDR3, the DNA is TGTGCCAGCAGCAGCAGGACAGGGTCGGGGGAAAAACTGTTTTTT. The full variable domain, in which reference TRBV5-6 and TRBJ1-4 provide the parts outside the CDR3, is DAGVTQSPTHLIKTRGQQVTLRCSPKSGHDTVSWYQQALGQGPQFIFQYYEEEERQRGNFPDRFSGHQFPNYSSELNVNALLLGDSALYLCASSSRTGSGEKLFFGSGTQLSVL.